A single T cell receptor (beta chain) is shown here with its context. Authors' data handling: It was from reference gene primer amplification that nucleated cell counts were estimated. The table came from immunoSEQ multiplex PCR; TCRdb's copy has only in-frame clones and leaves some out. V and J calls and clone size are those listed in that table; D and trimming were worked out from the DNA. The sample has about 150,000 clones, around 90% seen once. These data come from a study of blood T cell repertoires in COVID-19. For the study at large: Acute-phase and convalescent COVID-19 samples originated in the United States, Italy and Spain. Sample material is recorded as cDNA or gDNA derived from T cells, B-cell-depleted T cells, or PBMCs.

V lost 7 bases and J lost 0, with 16 bases in between. Germline V gene lookup returns CDR1 SQVTM and CDR2 ANQGSEA. The CDR3 is made up of 14 amino acids. J is TRBJ2-7 and V is TRBV29-1, with D maybe TRBD1 (5 bases). The material sequenced was peripheral blood. The receptor was derived from a woman in her sixties or seventies with active or convalescent COVID-19. As DNA, the CDR3 is TGCAGCGCTATGGTGGGGCAGGGCTCCTACGAGCAGTACTTC. Residues: CSAMVGQGSYEQYF.